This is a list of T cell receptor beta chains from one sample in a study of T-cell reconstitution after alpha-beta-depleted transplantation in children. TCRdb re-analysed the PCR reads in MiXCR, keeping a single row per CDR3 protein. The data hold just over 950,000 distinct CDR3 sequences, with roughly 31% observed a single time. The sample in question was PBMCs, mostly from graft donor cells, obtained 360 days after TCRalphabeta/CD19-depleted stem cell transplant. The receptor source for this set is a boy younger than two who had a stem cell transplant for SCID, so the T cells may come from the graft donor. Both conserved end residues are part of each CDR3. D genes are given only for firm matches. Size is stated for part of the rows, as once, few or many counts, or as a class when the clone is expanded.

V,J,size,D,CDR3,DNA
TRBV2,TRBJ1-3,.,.,CASSEVPGAPGNTIYF,TGTGCCAGCAGTGAAGTTCCCGGGGCTCCTGGAAACACCATATATTTT
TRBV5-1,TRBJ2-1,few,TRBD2,CASSLGGLAINEQFF,TGCGCCAGCAGCTTGGGGGGACTAGCGATCAATGAGCAGTTCTTC
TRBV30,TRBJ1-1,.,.,CAWSVRDTEAFF,TGTGCCTGGAGTGTACGGGACACTGAAGCTTTCTTT
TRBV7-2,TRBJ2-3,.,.,CASGGPFYTQYF,TGTGCCAGCGGGGGGCCGTTCTATACGCAGTATTTT
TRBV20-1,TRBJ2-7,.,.,CSARGGYEGVPYEQYF,TGCAGTGCTAGAGGGGGGTATGAGGGAGTCCCCTACGAGCAGTACTTC
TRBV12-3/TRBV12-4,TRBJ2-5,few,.,CASSGVSGLKETQYF,TGTGCCAGCAGTGGGGTTAGCGGACTGAAAGAGACCCAGTACTTC
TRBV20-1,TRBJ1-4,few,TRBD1,CSAVTDRVLGEKLFF,TGCAGTGCCGTAACGGACAGGGTGTTGGGCGAAAAACTGTTTTTT
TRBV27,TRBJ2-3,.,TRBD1,CASHSGQNSYTQYF,TGTGCCAGCCATTCGGGACAGAACAGTTATACGCAGTATTTT
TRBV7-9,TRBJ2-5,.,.,CASSLPGTALETQYF,TGTGCCAGCAGCTTACCTGGGACCGCCCTTGAGACCCAGTACTTC
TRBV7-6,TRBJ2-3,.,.,CASSWSGSTDTQYF,TGTGCCAGCAGCTGGTCGGGGAGCACAGATACGCAGTATTTT
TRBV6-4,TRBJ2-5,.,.,CASSRYPGETQYF,TGTGCCAGCAGTCGATATCCAGGAGAGACCCAGTACTTC
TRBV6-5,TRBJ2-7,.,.,CASSYRRESSYEQYF,TGTGCCAGCAGTTACCGACGGGAGAGCTCCTACGAGCAGTACTTC
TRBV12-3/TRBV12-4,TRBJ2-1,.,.,CASSPSRGRNEQFF,TGTGCCAGCAGTCCCTCACGGGGGCGGAATGAGCAGTTCTTC
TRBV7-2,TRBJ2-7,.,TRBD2,CASSFRGGVPLSEQYF,TGTGCCAGCAGCTTTCGGGGGGGCGTCCCCCTCTCCGAGCAGTACTTC
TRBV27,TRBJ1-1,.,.,CASSLMGGATEAFF,TGTGCCAGCAGTTTAATGGGGGGGGCCACTGAAGCTTTCTTT
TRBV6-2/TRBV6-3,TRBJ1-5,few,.,CASSYGRGGQPQHF,TGTGCCAGCAGTTATGGTAGGGGTGGTCAGCCCCAGCATTTT
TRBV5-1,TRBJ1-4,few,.,CASSLAGDRSEKLFF,TGCGCCAGCAGCTTGGCGGGGGACCGAAGTGAAAAACTGTTTTTT
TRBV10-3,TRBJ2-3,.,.,CAIQAGRSTDTQYF,TGTGCCATCCAGGCGGGGCGTAGCACAGATACGCAGTATTTT
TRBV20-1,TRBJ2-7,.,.,CSAPLQHSYEQYF,TGCAGTGCCCCCCTGCAGCACTCCTACGAGCAGTACTTC
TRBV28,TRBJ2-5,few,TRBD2,CASRSSPGTSGGQQETQYF,TGTGCCAGCAGAAGTAGTCCCGGGACTAGCGGGGGTCAACAAGAGACCCAGTACTTC
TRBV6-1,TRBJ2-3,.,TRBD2,CASSAWTSGTDTQYF,TGTGCCAGCAGTGCCTGGACTAGCGGCACAGATACGCAGTATTTT
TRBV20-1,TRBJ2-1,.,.,CSARDPRGDRNEQFF,TGCAGTGCTAGAGATCCCAGGGGGGATCGCAATGAGCAGTTCTTC
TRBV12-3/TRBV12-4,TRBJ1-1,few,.,CASTPTGARNTEAFF,TGTGCCAGCACTCCTACGGGGGCGCGGAACACTGAAGCTTTCTTT
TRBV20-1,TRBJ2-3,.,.,CSARDPHLGTDTQYF,TGCAGTGCTAGAGATCCCCACTTAGGCACAGATACGCAGTATTTT
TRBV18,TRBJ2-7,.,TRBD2,CASSQTSAQYEQYF,TGTGCCAGCTCCCAGACTAGCGCTCAGTACGAGCAGTACTTC
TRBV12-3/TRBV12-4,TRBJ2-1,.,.,CASSLLRGTYNEQFF,TGTGCCAGCAGTTTACTGCGGGGAACCTACAATGAGCAGTTCTTC
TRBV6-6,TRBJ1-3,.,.,CASEGYSGNTIYF,TGTGCCAGCGAAGGATACTCTGGAAACACCATATATTTT
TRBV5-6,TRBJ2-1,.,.,CASSHAGETNEQFF,TGTGCCAGCAGCCACGCCGGGGAGACCAATGAGCAGTTCTTC
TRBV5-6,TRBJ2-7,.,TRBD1,CASSVDRENNEQYF,TGTGCCAGCAGCGTCGACAGGGAGAATAACGAGCAGTACTTC
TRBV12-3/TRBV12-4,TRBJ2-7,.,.,CASSLRGTRDEQYF,TGTGCCAGCAGTTTACGGGGGACCAGAGACGAGCAGTACTTC
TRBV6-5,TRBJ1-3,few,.,CASSYLTGGSRNTIYF,TGTGCCAGCAGTTACCTAACAGGAGGTAGTAGAAACACCATATATTTT
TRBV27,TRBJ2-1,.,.,CASSFGPAPDEQFF,TGTGCCAGCAGTTTTGGACCAGCTCCGGATGAGCAGTTCTTC
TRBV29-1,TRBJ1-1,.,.,CSVSSGTNTEAFF,TGCAGCGTTTCATCGGGAACAAATACTGAAGCTTTCTTT
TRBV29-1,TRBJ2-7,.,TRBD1,CSVRQGGEQYF,TGCAGCGTGCGACAGGGGGGCGAGCAGTACTTC
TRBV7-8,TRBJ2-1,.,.,CASSLILEGYNEQFF,TGTGCCAGCAGCTTAATACTAGAGGGCTACAATGAGCAGTTCTTC
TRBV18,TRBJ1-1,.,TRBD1,CASSPRQGAPTKNTEAFF,TGTGCCAGCTCACCGAGACAGGGGGCGCCCACGAAGAACACTGAAGCTTTCTTT
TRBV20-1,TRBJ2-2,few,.,CSARRAQQNTGELFF,TGCAGTGCTAGGAGGGCACAGCAGAACACCGGGGAGCTGTTTTTT
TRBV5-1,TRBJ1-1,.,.,CASSWRGHMNTEAFF,TGCGCCAGCAGCTGGCGAGGACACATGAACACTGAAGCTTTCTTT
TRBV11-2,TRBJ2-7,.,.,CASSLALSGIYEQYF,TGTGCCAGCAGCTTAGCTTTAAGCGGAATCTACGAGCAGTACTTC
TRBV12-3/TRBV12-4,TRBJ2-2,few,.,CASSLEGSYTGELFF,TGTGCCAGCAGTTTAGAGGGCAGCTACACCGGGGAGCTGTTTTTT
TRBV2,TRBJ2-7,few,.,CASSDRPSTYEQYF,TGTGCCAGCAGCGACAGGCCTTCCACCTACGAGCAGTACTTC
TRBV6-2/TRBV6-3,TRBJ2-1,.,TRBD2,CASMGRGSGREQFF,TGTGCCTCCATGGGGAGGGGCTCCGGACGCGAGCAGTTCTTC
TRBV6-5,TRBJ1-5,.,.,CASSYMGGGGGHSNQPQHF,TGTGCCAGCAGTTACATGGGCGGTGGGGGGGGACATAGCAATCAGCCCCAGCATTTT
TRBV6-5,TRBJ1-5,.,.,CASSSVGGARQPQHF,TGTGCCAGCAGTTCCGTCGGGGGGGCTAGGCAGCCCCAGCATTTT
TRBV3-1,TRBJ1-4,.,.,CASSQDPRFQNEKLFF,TGTGCCAGCAGCCAAGATCCCCGGTTCCAAAATGAAAAACTGTTTTTT
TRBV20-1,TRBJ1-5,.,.,CSARGGSQPQHF,TGCAGTGCTAGAGGGGGGAGTCAGCCCCAGCATTTT
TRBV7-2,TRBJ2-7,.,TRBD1,CASSFGNRQGAYEQYF,TGTGCCAGCAGCTTTGGGAACCGACAGGGGGCCTACGAGCAGTACTTC
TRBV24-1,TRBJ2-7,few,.,CATSDLRGFGYEQYF,TGTGCCACCAGTGATCTAAGGGGGTTTGGGTACGAGCAGTACTTC